This passage covers 20 T cell receptor beta chains from one sample sequenced in a study of persistence of HIV-infected CD4 T cells. Anti-CD3/anti-CD28 beads served as a nonspecific positive control stimulus. Responding CD4+ T cells were sorted by upregulation of both CD40 ligand and CD69. This was the immunoSEQ version 4 assay in survey mode. This table comes from immunoSEQ multiplex PCR, and its TCRdb copy is limited to in-frame clones, with some not included. Of 45,000 or so clones listed, 90% are singletons. No antigen has been assigned to these receptors. This sample comprised CD4+ T cells sorted from PBMCs after roughly 18-hour stimulation, obtained from a patient who received antiretroviral therapy. These TCRs come from an adult woman with HIV who was CMV-seropositive.

The J gene is TRBJ1-3, the V gene TRBV14; no reliable D call. The germline gives CDR1 SGHDN, CDR2 FVKESK. This CDR3 spans 14 amino acids. Between the trimmed V and J ends, which lost 0 bases and 7 bases, there was a span of 10 bases. DNA for the CDR3: TGTGCCAGCAGCCAAGATAGGGTCCGGAACACCATATATTTT. It translates to CASSQDRVRNTIYF.

The chain has TRBV6-5 and TRBJ1-1, with 7 bases that match TRBD1. This CDR3 is 15 amino acids long. The V and J ends lost 6 bases and 1 base, in that order; junction bases with no gene match: 8. Germline CDR1 MNHEY, CDR2 SVGAGI. The CDR3 region has the DNA TGTGCCAGCAGCATCTCCAGGGGGAAGAACACTGAAGCTTTCTTT. Encoded protein: CASSISRGKNTEAFF.

The chain combines TRBV5-1 with TRBJ2-5, with unresolved D. V lost 0 bases to trimming and J lost 1 base, with 4 bases between them. This CDR3 has 13 amino acids. Germline V gene data show CDR1 as SGHRS and CDR2 as YFSETQ. CDR3 loop: CASSLAPQETQYF. As DNA, the CDR3 is TGCGCCAGCAGCTTGGCCCCCCAAGAGACCCAGTACTTC.

The chain uses TRBV11-1 and TRBJ2-7; D call uncertain. The length of the CDR3 is 14 residues. Trimming left V 5 bases short and J 4 bases short, with 15 bases between. Germline values: CDR1 SGHAT, CDR2 FQDESV (reference sequence). Written as DNA, the CDR3 is TGTGCCAGCAGCCACCACACGAAGCCGTACGAGCAGTACTTC. This codes for CASSHHTKPYEQYF.

This clone was observed once. The chain combines TRBV20-1 with TRBJ2-1, with D perhaps TRBD2 (5 bases). Per germline, CDR1 DFQATT and CDR2 SNEGSKA (reference sequence). This CDR3 contains 11 residues. V was clipped by 4 bases and J by 8 bases, with 9 bases between them. CDR3 sequence (DNA): TGCAGTGCTACCTTCGGGGATGAGCAGTTCTTC. Amino acids: CSATFGDEQFF.

This chain joins TRBV20-1 and TRBJ1-2; D unresolved. CDR1 is DFQATT, CDR2 SNEGSKA, per germline (reference sequence). This CDR3 comprises 10 residues. V lost 5 bases and J 6 bases, leaving 7 bases between the germline ends. In DNA form, the CDR3 reads TGCAGTGCTGGACTGGATGGCTACACCTTC. Its protein is CSAGLDGYTF.

The V call is TRBV19, the J call TRBJ2-6; D gene uncertain. Deletions cut 4 bases from V and 0 bases from J, with 13 bases between. Germline values: CDR1 LNHDA, CDR2 SQIVND (reference sequence). This CDR3 has 17 residues. The CDR3, as DNA: TGTGCCAGTAGTAGCACAGTTTTCCACTCTGGGGCCAACGTCCTGACTTTC. Its translation: CASSSTVFHSGANVLTF.

V and J are TRBV11-3 and TRBJ1-1; TRBD1 matches at 7 bases. The CDR3 is 15 amino acids. Germline V gene data show CDR1 as SGHNT and CDR2 as YENEEA. V shed 7 bases and J 1 base; nucleotides not matched to a gene: 9. The CDR3, as DNA: TGTGCCAGCATCGATTACGCAGGGGGGAACACTGAAGCTTTCTTT. Protein product: CASIDYAGGNTEAFF.

This chain joins TRBV5-6 and TRBJ2-5; TRBD1 or TRBD2 may be the D gene (5 bases each). The CDR3 length is 15 residues. Germline-derived CDR1 and CDR2 are SGHDT and YYEEEE. V was pared by 3 bases and J by 5 bases, with 17 bases between. CDR3 bases: TGTGCCAGCAGCTCCCCTCCGGGGTACAGGGAGACCCAGTACTTC. Protein sequence: CASSSPPGYRETQYF.

The CDR3 reads CASSYGRLAPETQYF. CDR3 sequence (DNA): TGTGCCAGCAGTTACGGACGACTAGCGCCGGAGACCCAGTACTTC. The V call is TRBV6-5, the J call TRBJ2-5; 8 positions agree with TRBD2. Germline trimming cut 2 bases from V and 5 bases from J; bases unmatched to any gene: 7. Germline CDR1 reads MNHEY; CDR2 reads SVGAGI. This CDR3 has 15 amino acids.

This sequence joins TRBV7-3 and TRBJ1-3; tentative D call: TRBD1 (6 bases). This CDR3 contains 15 residues. Germline V CDR1 and CDR2: SGHTA, FQGTGA. Deletions cut 2 bases from V and 2 bases from J, with 10 bases between. The CDR3 nucleotides read TGTGCCAGCAGCTTAGGGGACACGGCTGGAAACACCATATATTTT. This codes for CASSLGDTAGNTIYF.

This chain links TRBV30 with TRBJ1-3; 8 nucleotides line up with TRBD1. Germline V CDR1 and CDR2: GTSNPN, SVGIG (reference sequence). After removal of 3 bases from V and 2 bases from J, the junction contained 12 bases not matched to a gene. This CDR3 is 17 amino acids long. This chain's CDR3 is CAWRIERTGPTGNTIYF. The CDR3 DNA is TGTGCCTGGAGGATTGAACGGACAGGGCCGACTGGAAACACCATATATTTT.

This clone has just one count. CDR3 in amino acids: CASVRTSGSTDTQYF. The CDR3 DNA reads as TGTGCCAGCGTACGGACTAGCGGAAGCACAGATACGCAGTATTTT. The V and J genes are TRBV5-4 and TRBJ2-3; TRBD2 agrees at 10 bases. J lost 0 bases, V lost 7 bases, and 5 bases had no gene match. This CDR3 is built from 15 residues. In germline, CDR1 is SGHNT, CDR2 YYREEE (reference sequence).

The gene calls are TRBV14 and TRBJ1-2, with D possibly matching TRBD1 (6 bases). The CDR3 runs 16 residues. V lost 4 bases to trimming and J lost 0 bases, with 15 bases between them. Germline CDR1 SGHDN, CDR2 FVKESK. This CDR3 reads CASSLQGQRANYGYTF. The CDR3 DNA reads TGTGCCAGCAGCCTCCAGGGGCAGCGAGCTAACTATGGCTACACCTTC.

This clone appeared a few times. V usage is TRBV6-1 and J usage is TRBJ1-1, with unresolved D. The CDR3 has 12 residues. Trimming shortened V by 6 bases and J by 7 bases, and 12 bases separated the two germline ends. Germline V gene data show CDR1 as MNHNS and CDR2 as SASEGT. The CDR3 DNA sequence: TGTGCCAGCAGATCAGGTAGGAGTGAAGCTTTCTTT. Protein: CASRSGRSEAFF.

As regards this clone: Compared with germline, one end of the junction differs, possibly owing to a read error. V usage is TRBV28 and J usage is TRBJ1-6; 11 bases are a match to TRBD1. Germline CDR1 is MDHEN and CDR2 is SYDVKM. The CDR3 sequence is 12 residues long. The CDR3 protein is CASSFRDRGIQF. For the CDR3, the DNA is TGTGCCAGCAGTTTTAGGGACAGGGGGATACAGTTT.

The CDR3 sequence: CASSRGQGAWGEQYF. CDR3 nucleotide sequence: TGTGCCAGCAGCCGCGGACAGGGGGCGTGGGGGGAGCAGTACTTC. The J gene is TRBJ2-7, the V gene TRBV3-1 (or the pseudogene TRBV3-2); 11 bases match TRBD1. Germline CDR1 and CDR2: LGHDT and YNNKEL (reference sequence). The CDR3 is 15 residues long. The J segment lost 7 bases and the V segment lost 4 bases, leaving 9 bases of the junction unmatched.

This chain connects TRBV7-6 to TRBJ1-2; 7 bases fit TRBD1. CDR1 SGHVS and CDR2 FNYEAQ come from the germline V gene. This CDR3 is built from 14 residues. The trim removed 1 base at V and 2 bases at J, leaving 1 base unmatched. CDR3 in DNA: TGTGCCAGCAGCTTAGGACAGGGAAACTATGGCTACACCTTC. It translates to CASSLGQGNYGYTF. The full variable domain, completed using reference TRBV7-6 and TRBJ1-2, is GAGVSQSPRYKVTKRGQDVALRCDPISGHVSLYWYRQALGQGPEFLTYFNYEAQQDKSGLPNDRFSAERPEGSISTLTIQRTEQRDSAMYRCASSLGQGNYGYTFGSGTRLTVV.

The chain recombines TRBV18 with TRBJ1-1; D not certain. This CDR3 comprises 16 residues. V lost 3 bases to trimming and J lost 2 bases, with 16 bases between them. Germline V gene data show CDR1 as KGHSH and CDR2 as LQKENI. The CDR3: CASSPLGSGSNTEAFF. DNA of the CDR3: TGTGCCAGCTCACCGCTCGGTTCGGGGTCAAACACTGAAGCTTTCTTT.

The chain has TRBV29-1 and TRBJ1-1; 10 bases map to TRBD1. J lost 8 bases, V lost 6 bases, and 6 bases had no gene match. The length of the CDR3 is 12 residues. Germline V lookup: CDR1 SQVTM, CDR2 ANQGSEA. In DNA, the CDR3 is TGCAGCGTCGCTTGGACAGGGGGGGAAGCTTTCTTT. Translated, it gives CSVAWTGGEAFF.